What follows are 32 T cell receptor beta chains derived from one specimen sequenced in a study of cytomegalovirus exposure and HLA in healthy donors. The PCR had 60 Vbeta and 13 Jbeta primers. Some clones are missing from TCRdb's copy, which holds only in-frame ones; the method was immunoSEQ multiplex PCR. The sample lists tens of thousands of clones, 70% seen once, with roughly 10% in the top ten. Sequencing was done on a sample of PBMCs. These receptors originate from a woman aged 45-59 years in good health and CMV-seropositive.

The chain employs TRBV29-1 and TRBJ2-5; 7 bases line up with TRBD1. J gave up 1 base and V 4 bases, and 6 bases lay outside the gene matches. The CDR3 is 14 amino acids. CDR1 is SQVTM, CDR2 ANQGSEA, per germline. The DNA of the CDR3 is TGCAGCGTTGTGAGGGGGCATCGCCAAGAGACCCAGTACTTC. Its translation: CSVVRGHRQETQYF.

A single count supports this clone. The V and J genes are TRBV28 and TRBJ1-5, with a possible D match to TRBD1 (5 bases). This CDR3 region has 16 residues. CDR1 MDHEN and CDR2 SYDVKM come from the germline V gene. The V and J ends lost 4 bases and 2 bases respectively, with 15 bases between them. The CDR3 here is CASSSPREAGNQPQHF. CDR3 bases: TGTGCCAGCAGTTCCCCCAGGGAGGCTGGCAATCAGCCCCAGCATTTT.

J is TRBJ1-5 and V is TRBV15; D perhaps matches TRBD1 (5 bases). The germline V gene encodes CDR1 LNHNV and CDR2 YYDKDF (reference sequence). V lost 1 base and J 0 bases, leaving 13 bases between the germline ends. The CDR3 length is 17 residues. CDR3 bases: TGTGCCACCAGCAGAGGGCAGGGAGGCTATAGCAATCAGCCCCAGCATTTT. Translating it yields CATSRGQGGYSNQPQHF.

This chain joins TRBV27 and TRBJ1-1, with a possible D match to TRBD1 (5 bases). Per germline, CDR1 MNHEY and CDR2 SMNVEV (reference sequence). The germline V and J ends were trimmed by 6 bases and 5 bases, with 13 bases remaining between them. The CDR3 covers 13 residues. The CDR3, as DNA: TGTGCCAGCAGGCCCGGGGGGACTACTGAAGCTTTCTTT. It encodes CASRPGGTTEAFF.

The chain combines TRBV18 with TRBJ2-4; D not resolved. V shed 6 bases and J shed 8 bases, with 17 bases lying between them. The CDR3 extends over 14 amino acids. CDR1 KGHSH and CDR2 LQKENI come from the germline V gene. The CDR3 DNA reads as TGTGCCAGCTCCCCCCCCGCGACAAAAGACATTCAGTACTTC. The encoded protein is CASSPPATKDIQYF.

This chain joins TRBV27 and TRBJ2-7, with 11 bases lining up with TRBD1. V dropped 6 bases and J dropped 4; count of bases not matched to a gene: 5. Germline V gene lookup returns CDR1 MNHEY and CDR2 SMNVEV (reference sequence). The CDR3 is 14 residues long. The DNA of the CDR3 is TGTGCCAGCAGCCTCCGGGACAGGGGGTACGAGCAGTACTTC. It specifies CASSLRDRGYEQYF.

The J gene is TRBJ2-7, the V gene TRBV5-6; D is ambiguous. The germline V gene has CDR1 SGHDT and CDR2 YYEEEE. V was clipped by 0 bases and J by 0 bases, with 4 bases between them. The CDR3 length is 13 residues. CDR3 amino acids: CASSLGSSYEQYF. The DNA for the CDR3 is TGTGCCAGCAGCTTGGGCAGCTCCTACGAGCAGTACTTC.

The chain combines TRBV6-6 with TRBJ1-3; possibly TRBD1 for D (5 bases). Germline V gene lookup returns CDR1 MNHNY and CDR2 SVGAGI (reference sequence). The V end lost 6 bases, the J end lost 3 bases, and 15 bases lay between the germline ends. The CDR3 is made up of 15 amino acids. CDR3 coding DNA: TGTGCCAGCAGCAACACCGGGACTTATGGAAACACCATATATTTT. The encoded protein is CASSNTGTYGNTIYF.

The table lists this clone with a count of one. This chain connects TRBV2 to TRBJ1-5, with 8 bases aligning to TRBD1. The CDR3 is 14 amino acids. Germline V gives CDR1 SNHLY, CDR2 FYNNEI. After removal of 5 bases from V and 6 bases from J, the junction contained 6 bases not matched to a gene. The CDR3 coding sequence is TGTGCCAGCAGTTTGGACAGGGTGAGTCAGCCCCAGCATTTT. Encoded protein: CASSLDRVSQPQHF.

There are a few counts of this clone. This chain connects TRBV11-2 to TRBJ2-7, with 7 bases fitting TRBD1. Germline-derived CDR1 and CDR2 are SGHAT and FQNNGV. V shed 4 bases, J shed 3 bases, and the junction held 6 bases outside the gene matches. The CDR3 covers 14 residues. CDR3 coding DNA: TGTGCCAGCAGCTCGGGACAGACCCTCTACGAGCAGTACTTC. This sequence encodes CASSSGQTLYEQYF.

The chain couples TRBV6-1 to TRBJ2-5; D is perhaps TRBD1 (7 bases). V lost 10 bases and J lost 7, with 19 bases in between. Germline CDR1 MNHNS, CDR2 SASEGT. The CDR3 is made up of 13 amino acids. The CDR3 bases are TGTGCCACAGGATGGGACAGCGGGTTGACCCAGTACTTC. This sequence encodes CATGWDSGLTQYF.

V and J are TRBV27 and TRBJ2-5; 12 bases are a match to TRBD2. Losses at the gene ends were 4 bases for V and 0 bases for J; bases not matched to a gene: 9. The CDR3 covers 18 residues. The germline V gene has CDR1 MNHEY and CDR2 SMNVEV (reference sequence). In DNA form, the CDR3 reads TGTGCCAGCAGTTCGGAACTAGCGGGAGGCGGGTACCAAGAGACCCAGTACTTC. It is translated as CASSSELAGGGYQETQYF.

The chain uses TRBV27 and TRBJ2-7, with TRBD2 matching over 9 bases. The ends lost 6 bases at V and 1 base at J; junction bases unmatched: 4. CDR3 length equals 14 residues. Germline CDR1 reads MNHEY; CDR2 reads SMNVEV (reference sequence). The CDR3 DNA follows: TGTGCCAGCAGACTAGCGGGCGGTTCCTACGAGCAGTACTTC. Translating it yields CASRLAGGSYEQYF.

This clone turned up a few times. The chain is built from TRBV28 and TRBJ2-3; 9 bases map to TRBD2. The V gene end was trimmed by 6 bases and the J gene end by 3 bases; junction bases not matched to a gene: 16. The CDR3 is 18 amino acids. The germline V gene has CDR1 MDHEN and CDR2 SYDVKM. In DNA, the CDR3 is TGTGCCAGCAGCCTGATAGTAGTAGCGGGAGTGGGTACAGATACGCAGTATTTT. This gives the protein CASSLIVVAGVGTDTQYF.

J is TRBJ2-2 and V is TRBV19, with D unclear. The CDR3 length is 15 residues. V gave up 3 bases and J gave up 4 bases, with 12 bases separating them. From germline, CDR1 is LNHDA and CDR2 SQIVND (reference sequence). CDR3 region: CASSMSLVGTGELFF. The CDR3 nucleotides read TGTGCCAGTAGTATGAGCCTAGTAGGCACCGGGGAGCTGTTTTTT.

This chain uses TRBV30 with TRBJ1-4, with 7 bases fitting TRBD1. V lost 3 bases to trimming and J lost 6 bases; unmatched junction nucleotides: 7. CDR3 length equals 14 residues. Per germline, CDR1 GTSNPN and CDR2 SVGIG (reference sequence). CDR3 DNA: TGTGCCTGGAGAGCCGGGACAGTCTATGAAAAACTGTTTTTT. Protein: CAWRAGTVYEKLFF.

The chain carries TRBV19 and TRBJ1-2, with 8 positions matching TRBD1. Germline trimming cut 6 bases from V and 6 bases from J; bases unmatched to any gene: 15. The CDR3 is 16 residues long. Germline lookup yields CDR1 LNHDA and CDR2 SQIVND (reference sequence). The CDR3 nucleotides are TGTGCCAGTAGACGGACAGGGCCCGTCACTGGCGATGGCTACACCTTC. Its protein product is CASRRTGPVTGDGYTF.

The rearrangement uses TRBV28 and TRBJ2-7, with D tentatively TRBD1 (5 bases). The CDR3 is 15 residues long. The germline V and J ends were trimmed by 6 bases and 4 bases, with 19 bases remaining between them. Germline V gene lookup returns CDR1 MDHEN and CDR2 SYDVKM. Written as DNA, the CDR3 is TGTGCCAGCAGACCCCAGGGTTACCGTACTTACGAGCAGTACTTC. Encoded protein: CASRPQGYRTYEQYF.

The chain is built from TRBV30 and TRBJ2-5; perhaps TRBD1 as D (6 bases). Germline CDR1 and CDR2: GTSNPN and SVGIG (reference sequence). This CDR3 has 15 residues. Trimming removed 0 bases from V and 3 bases from J, with 14 bases in between. This CDR3 is CAWSVTGRREETQYF. For the CDR3, the DNA is TGTGCCTGGAGTGTAACAGGGAGAAGGGAAGAGACCCAGTACTTC.

This clone appeared once. V gene TRBV28 combines with J gene TRBJ1-2; tentative D call: TRBD1 (6 bases). The CDR3 is 13 residues long. Germline CDR1 and CDR2: MDHEN and SYDVKM. V was cut by 4 bases and J by 7 bases, with 13 bases left in between. This CDR3 reads CASSSNREGGYTF. CDR3 DNA: TGTGCCAGCAGTTCGAACAGGGAGGGTGGCTACACCTTC.

This clone appeared a single time. V usage is TRBV30 and J usage is TRBJ1-1; TRBD1 is a possible D gene (5 bases). This CDR3 spans 12 amino acids. Germline lookup yields CDR1 GTSNPN and CDR2 SVGIG (reference sequence). V was trimmed by 5 bases and J by 1 base, leaving 8 bases between them. CDR3 amino acids: CAWGHSNTEAFF. CDR3 in DNA: TGTGCCTGGGGACACTCGAACACTGAAGCTTTCTTT.

The chain has TRBV7-2 and TRBJ2-2; 7 nucleotides align to TRBD2. This CDR3 contains 15 residues. The junction had 6 bases not matched to a gene; V was cut back by 4 bases and J by 4 bases. Germline assignment: CDR1 SGHTA and CDR2 FQGNSA. The CDR3 nucleotides are TGTGCCAGCAGCTCCGAAGCGGGATTCACCGGGGAGCTGTTTTTT. It encodes CASSSEAGFTGELFF. Supplemented by reference TRBV7-2 and TRBJ2-2, the full variable domain reads GAGVSQSPSNKVTEKGKDVELRCDPISGHTALYWYRQSLGQGLEFLIYFQGNSAPDKSGLPSDRFSAERTGGSVSTLTIQRTQQEDSAVYLCASSSEAGFTGELFFGEGSRLTVL.

V is TRBV6-5 and J is TRBJ2-3; D ambiguous. Germline assignment: CDR1 MNHEY and CDR2 SVGAGI. Trimming pared 0 bases from V and 5 bases from J, leaving 9 bases between. This CDR3 is built from 14 residues. The CDR3 spells CASSYSSLIDTQYF. CDR3 bases: TGTGCCAGCAGTTACTCTAGCCTTATAGATACGCAGTATTTT.

The rearrangement uses TRBV28 and TRBJ1-1, with no clear D. CDR1 is MDHEN, CDR2 SYDVKM, per germline. V was trimmed by 3 bases and J by 1 base, leaving 6 bases between them. The CDR3 sequence is 13 residues long. The CDR3 protein is CASSFWANTEAFF. CDR3 nucleotides: TGTGCCAGCAGTTTTTGGGCGAACACTGAAGCTTTCTTT. Supplemented by reference TRBV28 and TRBJ1-1, the full variable domain reads DVKVTQSSRYLVKRTGEKVFLECVQDMDHENMFWYRQDPGLGLRLIYFSYDVKMKEKGDIPEGYSVSREKKERFSLILESASTNQTSMYLCASSFWANTEAFFGQGTRLTVV.

This clone was detected a few times. This rearrangement joins TRBV9 to TRBJ1-1; D ambiguous. Between the trimmed V and J ends, which lost 0 bases and 2 bases, there was a span of 8 bases. From germline, CDR1 is SGDLS and CDR2 YYNGEE. The CDR3 is 14 residues long. CDR3 amino acids: CASSVVTGNTEAFF. The CDR3 DNA follows: TGTGCCAGCAGCGTAGTAACGGGAAACACTGAAGCTTTCTTT.

In its sample, this clone was seen a few times. This rearrangement joins TRBV10-3 to TRBJ2-2; TRBD2 agrees at 13 bases. V lost 6 bases and J lost 5; bases outside the gene matches: 0. Germline V gene sequence: CDR1 ENHRY, CDR2 SYGVKD. There are 14 residues in the CDR3. CDR3 sequence: CAIRGLAGTGELFF. The CDR3 bases are TGTGCCATCAGGGGACTAGCGGGGACCGGGGAGCTGTTTTTT.

The J gene is TRBJ1-2, the V gene TRBV23-1; TRBD1 matches at 10 bases. TRBV23-1 is marked as an open reading frame, function uncertain. V was pared by 8 bases and J by 5 bases, with 8 bases of the junction left unmatched. The CDR3 runs to 14 residues. For the CDR3, the DNA is TGCGCCAGCCTCCTCCCGGGACAGGGGTATGGCTACACCTTC. Encoded protein: CASLLPGQGYGYTF.

The V gene is TRBV28, the J gene TRBJ2-7, with 8 bases aligning to TRBD1. This CDR3 has 13 amino acids. V was clipped by 6 bases and J by 3 bases; unmatched bases: 4. Germline V lookup: CDR1 MDHEN, CDR2 SYDVKM. CDR3 loop: CASSLGQGYEQYF. DNA of the CDR3: TGTGCCAGCAGCCTCGGACAGGGCTACGAGCAGTACTTC.

The V and J genes are TRBV5-4 and TRBJ1-2; tentative D call: TRBD1 (6 bases). CDR3 length: 14 residues. Germline-derived CDR1 and CDR2 are SGHNT and YYREEE (reference sequence). V was shortened by 1 base and J by 2 bases, with 9 bases between the two germline ends. The chain's CDR3 is CASSLQGTNYGYTF. In DNA, the CDR3 is TGTGCCAGCAGCTTGCAGGGGACCAACTATGGCTACACCTTC.

The chain couples TRBV7-2 to TRBJ1-3; TRBD1 matches at 8 bases. The ends lost 2 bases at V and 2 bases at J; junction bases unmatched: 5. Germline V gene lookup returns CDR1 SGHTA and CDR2 FQGNSA. This CDR3 region has 16 residues. The CDR3 bases are TGTGCCAGCAGCTTACTTCAGGGGGCGCCTGGAAACACCATATATTTT. Translating it yields CASSLLQGAPGNTIYF.

The chain links TRBV28 to TRBJ1-1, with D possibly being TRBD1 (6 bases). Deletions cut 5 bases from V and 5 bases from J, with 9 bases between. Germline V gene lookup returns CDR1 MDHEN and CDR2 SYDVKM. The CDR3 extends over 12 amino acids. In DNA form, the CDR3 reads TGTGCCAGCAGTAGAGGGGGAACTGAAGCTTTCTTT. Amino acids: CASSRGGTEAFF.

The chain has TRBV7-6 and TRBJ1-3, with TRBD1 matching over 7 bases. Germline V gene sequence: CDR1 SGHVS, CDR2 FNYEAQ. The V segment lost 6 bases and the J segment 1 base; nucleotides outside the gene matches: 3. This CDR3 spans 14 amino acids. CDR3 region: CASSGTASGNTIYF. CDR3 coding DNA: TGTGCCAGCAGTGGGACAGCGTCTGGAAACACCATATATTTT.